The 21 T cell receptor beta chains presented below share a single source sample, sequenced in a study of stem cell transplantation in POMP-related autoinflammatory disease. Clones were read by immunoSEQ multiplex PCR, and TCRdb kept only the in-frame ones, dropping some. The table records about 4,900 clones, roughly 90% of them present only once. Material: CD8+ T cells from PBMCs, obtained after stem cell transplantation. These receptors were obtained from a human patient with POMP-related autoinflammation and immune dysregulation (PRAID). Some T cells may possibly be graft donor cells.

The V call is TRBV19, the J call TRBJ2-1; D not resolved. CDR1 is LNHDA, CDR2 SQIVND, per germline (reference sequence). CDR3 size: 12 residues. V was cut by 0 bases and J by 8 bases, with 5 bases left in between. The CDR3 sequence is CASSIDRHEQFF. The CDR3, as DNA: TGTGCCAGTAGTATAGACCGGCATGAGCAGTTCTTC. The complete variable domain, with remaining parts taken from reference TRBV19 and TRBJ2-1, reads DGGITQSPKYLFRKEGQNVTLSCEQNLNHDAMYWYRQDPGQGLRLIYYSQIVNDFQKGDIAEGYSVSREKKESFPLTVTSAQKNPTAFYLCASSIDRHEQFFGPGTRLTVL.

The V call is TRBV24-1, the J call TRBJ1-5; D possibly corresponds to TRBD1 (5 bases). The ends were cut back, 5 bases at V and 6 bases at J, with 13 bases in the middle. There are 14 residues in the CDR3. CDR1 is KGHDR and CDR2 is SFDVKD in the germline V gene. DNA of the CDR3: TGTGCCACCAGTGCCCCCGACGGGGGTCAGCCCCAGCATTTT. The encoded protein is CATSAPDGGQPQHF.

The chain is built from TRBV19 and TRBJ2-2; 9 bases are a match to TRBD2. The J segment lost 7 bases and the V segment lost 5 bases, leaving 11 bases of the junction unmatched. Germline values: CDR1 LNHDA, CDR2 SQIVND (reference sequence). CDR3 length equals 16 residues. The CDR3 is CASSPTEGLAIGELFF. Here the CDR3 DNA reads TGTGCCAGTAGTCCAACCGAAGGACTAGCGATCGGGGAGCTGTTTTTT. Variable domain in full (rest from reference TRBV19 and TRBJ2-2): DGGITQSPKYLFRKEGQNVTLSCEQNLNHDAMYWYRQDPGQGLRLIYYSQIVNDFQKGDIAEGYSVSREKKESFPLTVTSAQKNPTAFYLCASSPTEGLAIGELFFGEGSRLTVL.

The genes are TRBV27 and TRBJ2-7, with a possible D match to TRBD2 (6 bases). CDR1 MNHEY and CDR2 SMNVEV come from the germline V gene (reference sequence). Trimming shortened V by 4 bases and J by 6 bases, and 7 bases separated the two germline ends. The CDR3 covers 11 residues. CDR3 sequence (DNA): TGTGCCAGCAGTTCGGGAGTCGAGCAGTACTTC. Protein: CASSSGVEQYF.

The chain links TRBV28 to TRBJ2-5; D is possibly TRBD1 (6 bases). Germline-derived CDR1 and CDR2 are MDHEN and SYDVKM. CDR3 length: 14 amino acids. V was clipped by 8 bases and J by 5 bases, with 18 bases between them. DNA for the CDR3: TGTGCCAGCGGCCAGGACAGTAGTTGGGAGACCCAGTACTTC. The encoded protein is CASGQDSSWETQYF.

The chain joins TRBV28 to TRBJ2-2; the D is unclear. Trimming shortened V by 2 bases and J by 2 bases, and 12 bases separated the two germline ends. The CDR3 runs to 16 residues. Per germline, CDR1 MDHEN and CDR2 SYDVKM. As DNA, the CDR3 is TGTGCCAGCAGTTTACTAGAGGAGATAAACACCGGGGAGCTGTTTTTT. It encodes CASSLLEEINTGELFF.

This clone was detected only once. The gene calls are TRBV27 and TRBJ1-1; 7 nucleotides line up with TRBD1. Losses at the gene ends were 0 bases for V and 8 bases for J; bases not matched to a gene: 3. This CDR3 region has 13 residues. Per germline, CDR1 MNHEY and CDR2 SMNVEV (reference sequence). DNA of the CDR3: TGTGCCAGCAGTTTATCGGGGACAGACGAAGCTTTCTTT. Protein: CASSLSGTDEAFF.

The chain combines TRBV30 with TRBJ2-7; 10 bases are shared with TRBD2. The CDR3 is 14 residues long. Germline values: CDR1 GTSNPN, CDR2 SVGIG (reference sequence). Trimming cost V 1 base and J 2 bases; bases outside gene matches: 2. CDR3: CAWSATSGAYEQYF. The CDR3 bases are TGTGCCTGGAGTGCTACTAGCGGGGCCTACGAGCAGTACTTC.

The V and J genes are TRBV27 and TRBJ2-7; 7 bases line up with TRBD1. Germline trimming cut 6 bases from V and 3 bases from J; bases unmatched to any gene: 11. CDR1 and CDR2 (germline): MNHEY, SMNVEV (reference sequence). The CDR3 spans 15 residues. CDR3 nucleotide sequence: TGTGCCAGCAGACCGCCCGGGACAGTAATCTACGAGCAGTACTTC. This translates into CASRPPGTVIYEQYF.

The genes are TRBV15 and TRBJ1-5, with TRBD1 identical over 9 bases. This CDR3 is 13 amino acids long. CDR1 LNHNV and CDR2 YYDKDF come from the germline V gene (reference sequence). V trimming: 4 bases; J trimming: 6 bases; junction bases outside the gene matches: 1. CDR3 loop: CATSMGQGQPQHF. The CDR3 DNA follows: TGTGCCACCAGCATGGGACAGGGTCAGCCCCAGCATTTT. Drawing the rest from reference TRBV15 and TRBJ1-5, the complete variable domain is DAMVIQNPRYQVTQFGKPVTLSCSQTLNHNVMYWYQQKSSQAPKLLFHYYDKDFNNEADTPDNFQSRRPNTSFCFLDIRSPGLGDTAMYLCATSMGQGQPQHFGDGTRLSIL.

This clone has just one count. The gene calls are TRBV7-8 and TRBJ2-7; tentative D call: TRBD2 (6 bases). Looked up from germline, CDR1 is SGHVS and CDR2 is FQNEAQ. CDR3 length: 16 residues. The V and J ends lost 1 base and 2 bases respectively, with 15 bases between them. The CDR3 sequence is CASSLGTSWQPYEQYF. CDR3 coding DNA: TGTGCCAGCAGCTTAGGTACTAGCTGGCAGCCCTACGAGCAGTACTTC.

This chain uses TRBV4-1 with TRBJ1-1; D gene unclear. CDR3 length: 14 amino acids. Germline-derived CDR1 and CDR2 are MGHRA and YSYEKL. Deletions cut 3 bases from V and 1 base from J, with 9 bases between. This chain's CDR3 is CASSQGMGNTEAFF. The CDR3 bases are TGCGCCAGCAGCCAGGGGATGGGGAACACTGAAGCTTTCTTT.

The chain uses TRBV5-6 and TRBJ1-1; perhaps TRBD1 as D (5 bases). The germline V gene encodes CDR1 SGHDT and CDR2 YYEEEE. The CDR3 has 15 amino acids. The V and J ends lost 0 bases and 0 bases respectively, with 9 bases between them. The CDR3 bases are TGTGCCAGCAGCTTGGGAGGGGTAGTGAACACTGAAGCTTTCTTT. It yields the protein CASSLGGVVNTEAFF.

The rearrangement links TRBV24-1 to TRBJ2-2; no clear D gene. The CDR3 has 16 amino acids. Germline assignment: CDR1 KGHDR and CDR2 SFDVKD. Trimming removed 0 bases at V and 0 bases at J, with 7 bases between. CDR3 nucleotides: TGTGCCACCAGTGATTTGTACACAGCGAACACCGGGGAGCTGTTTTTT. Its translation is CATSDLYTANTGELFF.

The genes are TRBV28 and TRBJ2-7; D may be TRBD1 (6 bases). Trimming took off 5 bases at V and 2 bases at J, with 7 bases between the two ends. This CDR3 spans 12 amino acids. Germline lookup yields CDR1 MDHEN and CDR2 SYDVKM. The CDR3: CASSTGTYEQYF. CDR3 in DNA: TGTGCCAGCAGTACAGGGACCTACGAGCAGTACTTC.

The chain joins TRBV27 to TRBJ1-3; D ambiguous. There are 17 residues in the CDR3. Germline V gives CDR1 MNHEY, CDR2 SMNVEV (reference sequence). Trimming cost V 8 bases and J 0 bases, with 20 bases left between them. Here the CDR3 DNA reads TGTGCCAGCGGGCCGCGGGTGGACTCTAGCTCTGGAAACACCATATATTTT. Its protein product is CASGPRVDSSSGNTIYF.

V and J are TRBV27 and TRBJ2-1; D is possibly TRBD2 (5 bases). The length of the CDR3 is 12 residues. Deletions cut 3 bases from V and 8 bases from J, with 8 bases between. Per the germline V gene, CDR1 is MNHEY and CDR2 is SMNVEV (reference sequence). The CDR3 bases are TGTGCCAGCAGTTTTCGAGGGCATGAGCAGTTCTTC. Translating gives CASSFRGHEQFF.

This chain links TRBV12-3 or TRBV12-4 with TRBJ1-1, with D unresolved. Between the trimmed V and J ends, which lost 6 bases and 0 bases, there was a span of 8 bases. This CDR3 contains 13 residues. The CDR3 nucleotides read TGTGCCAGCAGCCCCCCGCTGAACACTGAAGCTTTCTTT. Amino acid sequence: CASSPPLNTEAFF.

This sequence joins TRBV12-3 or TRBV12-4 and TRBJ1-1; D not certain. V was pared by 3 bases and J by 0 bases, with 2 bases between. The CDR3 extends over 12 amino acids. CDR3 sequence reads: CASSLMNTEAFF. CDR3 DNA: TGTGCCAGCAGTTTGATGAACACTGAAGCTTTCTTT.

The J gene is TRBJ2-7, the V gene TRBV19, with TRBD1 matching over 7 bases. V lost 5 bases to trimming and J lost 3 bases; unmatched junction nucleotides: 4. The CDR3 extends over 13 amino acids. The germline CDR1 and CDR2 sequences are LNHDA and SQIVND (reference sequence). CDR3 DNA sequence: TGTGCCAGTAGTCCCGGGACAGTCTACGAGCAGTACTTC. This translates into CASSPGTVYEQYF.

V gene TRBV5-4 combines with J gene TRBJ2-5, with 15 positions matching TRBD2. CDR1 is SGHNT and CDR2 is YYREEE in the germline V gene (reference sequence). The CDR3 has 17 residues. With 4 bases clipped from V and 4 bases from J, the junction kept 8 bases outside the gene matches. CDR3 DNA sequence: TGTGCCAGCAGCCTCGGACTAGCGGGAGGGCCCCCAGAGACCCAGTACTTC. Translation: CASSLGLAGGPPETQYF.